The sequence of this T cell receptor (beta chain) was determined in a study of OX40 agonist ivuxolimab in advanced cancers. Whole-study context: Subjects had a mean age of roughly 57 years, with a range of roughly 20 to 79; more than 75% were male. Participants could have had prior anti-PD-1, anti-PD-L1 or anti-CTLA-4 therapy, and roughly 39% had some. Study-level points and caveats: With doses of 0.1 to 3.0 mg/kg, CD4+ and CD8+ blood T cells had undergone clonal expansion by week 6.

Only in-frame clones appear in the TCRdb table, and some are missing; sequencing was by immunoSEQ multiplex PCR. The data show more than 25,000 clones, 87% seen once. With autoimmune disease history or systemic immunosuppression, patients were excluded. V lost 0 bases and J 0 bases, leaving 8 bases between the germline ends. The CDR3 covers 15 residues. The germline CDR1 and CDR2 sequences are MNHEY and SVGAGI. Points on this clone: Its antigen is not identified.

This clonotype was sampled from an adult with an advanced solid tumor such as melanoma, head and neck, liver or kidney cancer. The starting material was CD4+ or CD8+ T cells sorted from blood, obtained in a trial of the OX40 agonist ivuxolimab. V is TRBV6-5 and J is TRBJ1-1; D is undetermined. The CDR3 DNA reads as TGTGCCAGCAGTTACTCGAAGTACTTGAACACTGAAGCTTTCTTT. Amino acids: CASSYSKYLNTEAFF.